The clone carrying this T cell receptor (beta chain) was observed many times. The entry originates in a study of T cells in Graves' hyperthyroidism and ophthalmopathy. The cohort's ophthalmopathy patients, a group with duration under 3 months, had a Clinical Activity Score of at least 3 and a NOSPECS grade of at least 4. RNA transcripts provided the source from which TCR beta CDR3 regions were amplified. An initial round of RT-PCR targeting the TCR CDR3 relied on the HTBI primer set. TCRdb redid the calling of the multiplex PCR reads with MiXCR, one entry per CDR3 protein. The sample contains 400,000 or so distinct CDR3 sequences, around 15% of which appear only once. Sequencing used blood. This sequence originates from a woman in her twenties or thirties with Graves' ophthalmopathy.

CDR3 in DNA: TGTGCCAGCAGCTTAGTCCCTAGTGGTGAGCAGTTCTTC. Its protein is CASSLVPSGEQFF. V gene TRBV11-2 combines with J gene TRBJ2-1; unclear D gene. CDR1 is SGHAT and CDR2 is FQNNGV in the germline V gene. V was cut by 1 base and J by 9 bases, with 10 bases left in between. The CDR3 has 13 residues.